This TCR beta chain was sequenced during a study of blood T cells in healthy people across ages. About the study: Per every two T cells, about one barcoded beta molecule was captured by template switching.

PCR was performed a second time for about 7 to 12 cycles using a sample-barcoded 5' primer and a J-beta primer mix. TCRdb reprocessed the 5' RACE reads via MiXCR and lists one record per CDR3 protein. The repertoire holds approximately 800,000 distinct CDR3 sequences, with approximately 60% as singletons. The germline CDR1 and CDR2 sequences are MGHRA and YSYEKL. Trimming took 3 bases from V and 5 from J, leaving 12 bases between them. This CDR3 is built from 14 residues. The rearrangement uses TRBV4-1 and TRBJ2-3; D unresolved. Sample: blood. This receptor was obtained from a man in his forties in good health. The CDR3 DNA reads as TGCGCCAGCAGCCATCTCCTGCTGGAAGATACGCAGTATTTT. Translating gives CASSHLLLEDTQYF.